This entry is about one TCR beta chain. This receptor's antigen is unknown. No base quality values were provided; no much bigger clone lies one nucleotide off. The data originate from a study of blood T cell repertoires in COVID-19 (dated by TCRdb to 2019 to 2021). Looking at the study overall: The collaborator samples originated in the United States, Italy and Spain and spanned the acute and convalescent phases of COVID-19. The prospective study material was composed of cDNA or gDNA derived from T cells, B-cell-depleted T cells, or PBMCs. The dataset comprised deeply sampled blood TCRbeta repertoires from subjects exposed to, actively infected with, or recovered from COVID-19. The repertoires were released in a freely available public database intended as a resource for research on the immune response to SARS-CoV-2. Samples were obtained from the ongoing ImmuneRACE study (first 160 participants) and from 1,254 subjects provided by 6 global collaborators. Nearly every sample came with metadata listing a de-identified subject ID, COVID-19 status, age in years and sex. Where available, HLA class I and class II types were taken from metadata supplied by the sample provider and were not determined by assay-based typing.

In Seattle, one collaborating source enrolled patients while the infection was active and tracked those patients longitudinally over the course of disease. Whole blood was collected in K2EDTA tubes by collaborating institutions according to the institutions' own protocols. For TCRbeta analysis, collaborators shipped samples as frozen whole blood, isolated PBMCs, or DNA extracted from either of those sample types. The immunoSEQ Assay, a bias-controlled multiplex PCR, was used to amplify TCRbeta CDR3 regions from genomic DNA. The authors' analysis ran thus. Within the assay, amplification of reference gene primers was used to estimate how many nucleated cells each sample contained. Sequence reads were collapsed and filtered to measure the absolute abundance of every unique TCRbeta CDR3 rearrangement. For each sample, productive Simpson clonality was calculated as the square root of Simpson's diversity index across productive rearrangements. TCRdb took over this immuneACCESS table, retaining in-frame rearrangements with V and J assigned. Such tables are incomplete; in checked studies, under half of the missing clones stem from an unresolved V gene, and the remainder is unexplained. Clone size and V and J calls were adopted from that table, with D and trimming inferred from the DNA. Counted in this sample were about 320,000 clones; around nine tenths of them appeared once. Of the sample, around 10% is held by the ten largest clones.

The study at large found these results: Clinical and demographic metadata were provided uncurated, with the amount varying by source and participant.

The germline V gene encodes CDR1 SGHKS and CDR2 YYEKEE (reference sequence). The trim is 0 bases for V and 5 bases for J, with a gap of 11 bases between the germline ends. Counted from cysteine to phenylalanine, this CDR3 has 14 amino acids. The sequence is cut down to CDR3 DNA, 42 bases in frame from base 1. The chain employs TRBV5-5 and TRBJ1-1; no D gene is confidently identified. This sequence was found in a woman aged 25 to 45 with COVID-19, enrolled during active disease. The sample was peripheral blood. CDR3 sequence: CASSLVGSRTEAFF. The nucleotides are TGTGCCAGCAGCTTGGTAGGTTCGCGGACTGAAGCTTTCTTT. Reference TRBV5-5 and TRBJ1-1 proteins supply the regions before and after the CDR3; the full variable domain is: DAGVTQSPTHLIKTRGQQVTLRCSPISGHKSVSWYQQVLGQGPQFIFQYYEKEERGRGNFPDRFSARQFPNYSSELNVNALLLGDSALYLCASSLVGSRTEAFFGQGTRLTVV.